Presented here are 3 T cell receptor beta chains from one specimen sequenced in a study of neurological immune-mediated disorders. TCRdb reprocessed the 5' RACE reads via MiXCR and lists one record per CDR3 protein. The repertoire includes approximately 68,000 distinct CDR3 sequences, 4.5% to 5.5% of them detected once, and over 2% sits in the top ten. Sequencing was carried out using PBMCs. The source of these receptors is an older woman with multiple sclerosis.

This clonotype showed up many times. The chain combines TRBV13 with TRBJ2-7, with TRBD1 matching over 10 bases. V lost 4 bases to trimming and J lost 2 bases; unmatched junction nucleotides: 5. CDR1 PRHDT and CDR2 FYEKMQ come from the germline V gene (reference sequence). The CDR3 extends over 15 amino acids. CDR3 in DNA: TGTGCCAGCAGCTCCCGGGACAGGGGCACCTACGAGCAGTACTTC. Its translation is CASSSRDRGTYEQYF.

This clonotype was seen at least ten times. This chain links TRBV12-3 or TRBV12-4 with TRBJ1-2; no reliable D call. V was pared by 8 bases and J by 8 bases, with 18 bases between. The CDR3 extends over 13 amino acids. The CDR3 reads CASGPSGVKGYTF. CDR3 bases: TGTGCCAGCGGCCCCAGCGGGGTTAAGGGCTACACCTTC.

In this sample, this clonotype turned up many times. J is TRBJ1-2 and V is TRBV10-2; D ambiguous. Germline V gene lookup returns CDR1 WSHSY and CDR2 SAAADI. Trimming shortened V by 5 bases and J by 7 bases, and 8 bases separated the two germline ends. The CDR3 sequence is 11 residues long. Here the CDR3 reads CASSSFLGYTF. For the CDR3, the DNA is TGCGCCAGCAGTTCGTTCCTTGGCTACACCTTC.